One and the same sample provided the 30 T cell receptor beta chains below, sequenced in a study of blood T cell repertoires in COVID-19. Profiling relied on immunoSEQ multiplex PCR, and the TCRdb table lists in-frame clones only, not all of them. This table holds approximately 170,000 clones, about four fifths found once. Sequenced material: peripheral blood. The receptors here all came from a human donor with acute or convalescent COVID-19. The donor label of this sample is uncertain.

V usage is TRBV7-9 and J usage is TRBJ2-7; maybe TRBD2 (6 bases). Germline-derived CDR1 and CDR2 are SEHNR and FQNEAQ (reference sequence). V gave up 5 bases and J gave up 8 bases, with 10 bases separating them. This CDR3 has 11 residues. CDR3 sequence (DNA): TGTGCCAGCAGCCTCGGAGGGCAGCAGTACTTC. This codes for CASSLGGQQYF.

V gene TRBV7-2 combines with J gene TRBJ1-1; the match to TRBD1 covers 9 bases. The CDR3 totals 16 residues. The junction had 5 bases not matched to a gene; V was cut back by 2 bases and J by 1 base. The germline CDR1 and CDR2 sequences are SGHTA and FQGNSA. The DNA for the CDR3 is TGTGCCAGCAGCTTAATAGGGACAGGGTCGAACACTGAAGCTTTCTTT. Its protein is CASSLIGTGSNTEAFF.

The chain combines TRBV5-1 with TRBJ2-5; the D gene is possibly TRBD2 (6 bases). CDR3 length: 12 amino acids. Trimming left V 7 bases short and J 2 bases short, with 9 bases between. The V gene's germline CDR1 is SGHRS and CDR2 YFSETQ. The CDR3 DNA sequence: TGCGCCAGCGGGACTGCACAAGAGACCCAGTACTTC. It is translated as CASGTAQETQYF.

The chain employs TRBV18 and TRBJ2-7; 8 nucleotides line up with TRBD1. V gave up 3 bases and J gave up 6 bases; unmatched junction bases: 7. CDR1 is KGHSH and CDR2 is LQKENI in the germline V gene. This CDR3 is built from 14 residues. CDR3 DNA sequence: TGTGCCAGCTCACCTGACAGGGGCGGTGGCGAGCAGTACTTC. Encoded protein: CASSPDRGGGEQYF. The full variable domain, with the rest looked up from reference TRBV18 and TRBJ2-7, is NAGVMQNPRHLVRRRGQEARLRCSPMKGHSHVYWYRQLPEEGLKFMVYLQKENIIDESGMPKERFSAEFPKEGPSILRIQQVVRGDSAAYFCASSPDRGGGEQYFGPGTRLTVT.

The chain carries TRBV5-1 and TRBJ2-3, with TRBD1 identical over 8 bases. The CDR3 loop spans 17 amino acids. The V gene end was trimmed by 0 bases and the J gene end by 2 bases; junction bases not matched to a gene: 8. Germline V CDR1 and CDR2: SGHRS, YFSETQ. The chain's CDR3 is CASSLAGGTGVTDTQYF. The CDR3 nucleotides are TGCGCCAGCAGCTTGGCAGGGGGGACAGGAGTCACAGATACGCAGTATTTT.

V gene TRBV9 combines with J gene TRBJ1-2, with D maybe TRBD1 (5 bases). CDR1 and CDR2 (germline): SGDLS, YYNGEE. This CDR3 contains 13 residues. The V and J ends lost 0 bases and 5 bases respectively, with 8 bases between them. CDR3 residues: CASSVAEGYGYTF. CDR3 coding DNA: TGTGCCAGCAGCGTAGCGGAGGGGTATGGCTACACCTTC.

This chain uses TRBV3-1 (or the pseudogene TRBV3-2) with TRBJ1-2, with 7 bases lining up with TRBD1. The germline V gene encodes CDR1 LGHDT and CDR2 YNNKEL (reference sequence). This CDR3 is built from 15 residues. Losses at the gene ends were 4 bases for V and 4 bases for J; bases not matched to a gene: 9. CDR3 sequence reads: CASSPGTALSYGYTF. The CDR3 nucleotides read TGTGCCAGCAGCCCCGGGACAGCCCTTAGCTATGGCTACACCTTC.

This chain uses TRBV28 with TRBJ1-5; tentative D call: TRBD1 (6 bases). The CDR3 loop spans 13 amino acids. V was clipped by 8 bases and J by 6 bases, with 14 bases between them. Germline CDR1 MDHEN, CDR2 SYDVKM. The CDR3 DNA reads TGTGCCAGCTGGGGGGGGGCCGGTCAGCCCCAGCATTTT. Translated: CASWGGAGQPQHF.

This clone appeared once. J is TRBJ2-5 and V is TRBV28, with D maybe TRBD1 (6 bases). The CDR3 consists of 17 residues. V was pared by 5 bases and J by 3 bases, with 22 bases between. CDR1 is MDHEN and CDR2 is SYDVKM in the germline V gene. The CDR3 reads CASSPLDRPTTKETQYF. Here the CDR3 DNA reads TGTGCCAGCAGTCCACTTGACAGGCCAACGACAAAAGAGACCCAGTACTTC.

This chain joins TRBV5-4 and TRBJ2-1; 7 nucleotides align to TRBD2. The CDR3 has 16 amino acids. Germline V lookup: CDR1 SGHNT, CDR2 YYREEE (reference sequence). The J segment lost 4 bases and the V segment lost 0 bases, leaving 7 bases of the junction unmatched. CDR3 protein: CASSLGWEGRYNEQFF. The DNA of the CDR3 is TGTGCCAGCAGCTTGGGCTGGGAGGGCCGTTACAATGAGCAGTTCTTC.

J is TRBJ2-7 and V is TRBV5-4; the D gene is possibly TRBD2 (5 bases). Germline values: CDR1 SGHNT, CDR2 YYREEE (reference sequence). V lost 4 bases and J lost 2, with 7 bases in between. The CDR3 loop spans 12 amino acids. This CDR3 is CASSPGTYEQYF. Here the CDR3 DNA reads TGTGCCAGCAGCCCGGGGACCTACGAGCAGTACTTC.

In this sample, this clone turned up once. V and J are TRBV19 and TRBJ1-2; weak D call: TRBD1 (6 bases). The CDR3 runs to 12 residues. Trimming cost V 9 bases and J 8 bases, with 16 bases left between them. In germline, CDR1 is LNHDA, CDR2 SQIVND (reference sequence). The CDR3 sequence is CASWGQGGGYTF. In DNA, the CDR3 is TGTGCCAGCTGGGGGCAGGGCGGCGGCTACACCTTC. Supplemented by reference TRBV19 and TRBJ1-2, the full variable domain reads DGGITQSPKYLFRKEGQNVTLSCEQNLNHDAMYWYRQDPGQGLRLIYYSQIVNDFQKGDIAEGYSVSREKKESFPLTVTSAQKNPTAFYLCASWGQGGGYTFGSGTRLTVV.

The chain uses TRBV5-1 and TRBJ1-2, with TRBD1 as a possible D gene (6 bases). The length of the CDR3 is 14 residues. The ends were cut back, 4 bases at V and 1 base at J, with 11 bases in the middle. Germline CDR1 and CDR2: SGHRS and YFSETQ. The CDR3 region has the DNA TGCGCCAGCAGCGTAGCAGGGGTTAACTATGGCTACACCTTC. The encoded protein is CASSVAGVNYGYTF.

The gene calls are TRBV24-1 and TRBJ1-3; D is possibly TRBD1 (6 bases). The CDR3 extends over 15 amino acids. The V end was cut by 3 bases, the J end by 0 bases, with 8 bases between. CDR1 is KGHDR, CDR2 SFDVKD, per germline. CDR3 residues: CATSDTGPSGNTIYF. As DNA, the CDR3 is TGTGCCACCAGTGATACAGGGCCCTCTGGAAACACCATATATTTT.

The J gene is TRBJ1-3, the V gene TRBV7-4, with 7 bases aligning to TRBD1. V dropped 6 bases and J dropped 0; count of bases not matched to a gene: 8. CDR3 length equals 16 residues. Germline loops: CDR1 SGHVT, CDR2 SQSDAQ. The CDR3 nucleotides read TGTGCCAGCAGGATAGGGGGCCTGAACTCTGGAAACACCATATATTTT. Translated, it gives CASRIGGLNSGNTIYF.

This clone was observed a single time. The rearrangement joins TRBV10-1 to TRBJ2-3, with TRBD1 identical over 9 bases. Germline V gives CDR1 WNHNN, CDR2 SYGVQD (reference sequence). The CDR3 runs to 15 residues. The junction had 4 bases not matched to a gene; V was cut back by 2 bases and J by 4 bases. CDR3 residues: CASSEGTGLADTQYF. In DNA, the CDR3 is TGCGCCAGCAGTGAGGGGACAGGGTTGGCAGATACGCAGTATTTT.

The chain links TRBV3-1 (or the pseudogene TRBV3-2) to TRBJ2-3; D ambiguous. The CDR3 is 14 residues long. CDR1 is LGHDT and CDR2 is YNNKEL in the germline V gene (reference sequence). Between the trimmed V and J ends, which lost 0 bases and 4 bases, there was a span of 8 bases. In nucleotides, the CDR3 is TGTGCCAGCAGCCAAGATACGGTGGCAGATACGCAGTATTTT. Its translation is CASSQDTVADTQYF.

This clone is a singleton in its sample. This chain links TRBV28 with TRBJ1-5; D call uncertain. The V end lost 8 bases, the J end lost 3 bases, and 11 bases lay between the germline ends. Germline V CDR1 and CDR2: MDHEN, SYDVKM. The CDR3 totals 13 residues. The CDR3 DNA reads as TGTGCCAGCGAGGGCGGGTACAATCAGCCCCAGCATTTT. As protein: CASEGGYNQPQHF.

The chain joins TRBV5-1 to TRBJ2-7, with 9 nucleotides matching TRBD1. The germline V gene has CDR1 SGHRS and CDR2 YFSETQ. The CDR3 covers 14 residues. The V and J ends lost 4 bases and 7 bases, in that order; junction bases with no gene match: 9. This chain's CDR3 is CASSLEGTGFEQYF. DNA for the CDR3: TGCGCCAGCAGCCTCGAGGGGACAGGGTTTGAGCAGTACTTC.

This clone was recorded once. The chain has TRBV5-5 and TRBJ2-3; 8 nucleotides line up with TRBD2. The trim removed 0 bases at V and 0 bases at J, leaving 6 bases unmatched. The germline CDR1 and CDR2 sequences are SGHKS and YYEKEE (reference sequence). This CDR3 has 17 amino acids. CDR3 sequence reads: CASSLAGAGGSTDTQYF. CDR3 DNA sequence: TGTGCCAGCAGCTTGGCCGGGGCGGGGGGTAGCACAGATACGCAGTATTTT.

V gene TRBV27 combines with J gene TRBJ1-3; 7 nucleotides align to TRBD1. CDR1 is MNHEY and CDR2 is SMNVEV in the germline V gene (reference sequence). The CDR3 extends over 14 amino acids. The junction had 8 bases not matched to a gene; V was cut back by 8 bases and J by 4 bases. The CDR3 DNA follows: TGTGCCAGCGCCTACAGGGGCGCCGGAAACACCATATATTTT. It encodes CASAYRGAGNTIYF.

The chain employs TRBV5-1 and TRBJ2-3, with D possibly TRBD1 on 5 matching bases. This CDR3 has 15 residues. CDR1 and CDR2 from the germline V gene are SGHRS and YFSETQ. Trimming cost V 1 base and J 2 bases, with 11 bases left between them. The CDR3 loop is CASSLSQGDTDTQYF. The CDR3 DNA is TGCGCCAGCAGCTTGTCCCAGGGCGACACAGATACGCAGTATTTT.

The gene calls are TRBV25-1 and TRBJ1-4, with D maybe TRBD1 (5 bases). The CDR3 runs 14 residues. Trimming pared 5 bases from V and 0 bases from J, leaving 7 bases between. CDR1 and CDR2 (germline): MGHDK, SYGVNS. The CDR3 DNA sequence: TGTGCCAGCAGTAAGGGGTCAACTAATGAAAAACTGTTTTTT. Its translation is CASSKGSTNEKLFF.

CDR3 residues: CASSLGTGGDYEQYF. CDR3 coding DNA: TGTGCCAGCAGCCTGGGGACAGGGGGCGACTACGAGCAGTACTTC. The chain uses TRBV9 and TRBJ2-7; TRBD1 aligns across 12 bases. The J segment lost 3 bases and the V segment lost 4 bases, leaving 5 bases of the junction unmatched. Looked up from germline, CDR1 is SGDLS and CDR2 is YYNGEE. This CDR3 has 15 amino acids.

This chain links TRBV3-1 (or the pseudogene TRBV3-2) with TRBJ2-1, with a weak D call TRBD2 (6 bases). Trimming stripped 0 bases from V and 7 bases from J, with 16 bases between. This CDR3 has 16 amino acids. Germline V gene sequence: CDR1 LGHDT, CDR2 YNNKEL (reference sequence). CDR3 region: CASSQERLVPWNEQFF. The CDR3 region has the DNA TGTGCCAGCAGCCAAGAACGACTAGTCCCGTGGAATGAGCAGTTCTTC.

The chain uses TRBV19 and TRBJ2-3; D is unresolved. Germline V gives CDR1 LNHDA, CDR2 SQIVND (reference sequence). The CDR3 consists of 14 residues. Trimming stripped 8 bases from V and 1 base from J, with 13 bases between. This chain's CDR3 is CASRRNGGTDTQYF. Written as DNA, the CDR3 is TGTGCCAGTCGGAGAAACGGAGGCACAGATACGCAGTATTTT.

The chain joins TRBV7-9 to TRBJ1-4, with unresolved D. Germline V gives CDR1 SEHNR, CDR2 FQNEAQ (reference sequence). The ends were cut back, 3 bases at V and 5 bases at J, with 10 bases in the middle. This CDR3 has 14 amino acids. In DNA, the CDR3 is TGTGCCAGCAGCTTTGGGCAGTTAAATGAAAAACTGTTTTTT. This sequence encodes CASSFGQLNEKLFF.

The chain links TRBV7-9 to TRBJ2-2; 8 bases fit TRBD1. The CDR3 spans 16 residues. Germline-derived CDR1 and CDR2 are SEHNR and FQNEAQ (reference sequence). Trimming cost V 4 bases and J 1 base; bases outside gene matches: 5. The CDR3 region has the DNA TGTGCCAGCAGCTCCACTACAGGGGGGAACACCGGGGAGCTGTTTTTT. Translation gives CASSSTTGGNTGELFF.

The CDR3 here is CAWRLAGRGELFF. The DNA for the CDR3 is TGTGCCTGGAGACTAGCGGGGAGGGGGGAGCTGTTTTTT. This chain links TRBV30 with TRBJ2-2, with TRBD2 matching over 10 bases. The CDR3 has 13 residues. J was trimmed by 8 bases and V by 3 bases; bases with no gene match: 3. Germline lookup yields CDR1 GTSNPN and CDR2 SVGIG (reference sequence). The whole variable domain, filled in from reference TRBV30 and TRBJ2-2, reads SQTIHQWPATLVQPVGSPLSLECTVEGTSNPNLYWYRQAAGRGLQLLFYSVGIGQISSEVPQNLSASRPQDRQFILSSKKLLLSDSGFYLCAWRLAGRGELFFGEGSRLTVL.

This chain joins TRBV27 and TRBJ2-7; 9 bases map to TRBD1. The CDR3 is 15 amino acids. The V segment lost 0 bases and the J segment 3 bases; nucleotides outside the gene matches: 3. The V gene's germline CDR1 is MNHEY and CDR2 SMNVEV (reference sequence). CDR3 coding DNA: TGTGCCAGCAGTTTATCATACAGGGGGCACTACGAGCAGTACTTC. Residues: CASSLSYRGHYEQYF.